A single sample gave rise to the 8 T cell receptor beta chains below, sequenced in a study of blood T cell repertoires in COVID-19. Clones were read by immunoSEQ multiplex PCR, and TCRdb kept only the in-frame ones, dropping some. The data contain around 300,000 clones, more than 80% of them singletons. The specimen was PBMCs or T cells enriched from blood (not recorded which). The origin of the receptors is a young woman who had recovered from COVID-19.

V usage is TRBV5-1 and J usage is TRBJ1-1; D is unclear. This CDR3 region has 15 residues. V shed 3 bases and J shed 4 bases, with 16 bases lying between them. Germline V gives CDR1 SGHRS, CDR2 YFSETQ. Here the CDR3 DNA reads TGCGCCAGCAGCTCCCTAGGAGGGTGGAGCACTGAAGCTTTCTTT. Translating it yields CASSSLGGWSTEAFF.

This chain connects TRBV3-1 (or the pseudogene TRBV3-2) to TRBJ2-5; no firm D call. This CDR3 is 12 amino acids long. The V and J ends lost 1 base and 7 bases respectively, with 7 bases between them. Germline values: CDR1 LGHDT, CDR2 YNNKEL (reference sequence). CDR3 in DNA: TGTGCCAGCAGCCAAGGATCGGGGACCCAGTACTTC. Protein sequence: CASSQGSGTQYF.

The chain joins TRBV10-2 to TRBJ1-5; D is perhaps TRBD1 (5 bases). V gave up 6 bases and J gave up 7 bases, with 16 bases separating them. The CDR3 has 14 amino acids. Germline loops: CDR1 WSHSY, CDR2 SAAADI. Here the CDR3 reads CASRDTDPGQPQHF. The CDR3 DNA is TGCGCCAGCAGGGACACAGATCCTGGGCAGCCCCAGCATTTT.

The chain has TRBV7-2 and TRBJ1-2; 10 bases are a match to TRBD1. The CDR3 runs to 15 residues. Germline V gene sequence: CDR1 SGHTA, CDR2 FQGNSA. The junction had 9 bases not matched to a gene; V was cut back by 3 bases and J by 8 bases. CDR3 amino acids: CASSLAGTGAVGYTF. Written as DNA, the CDR3 is TGTGCCAGCAGCTTGGCCGGGACAGGGGCTGTGGGCTACACCTTC. Together with reference TRBV7-2 and TRBJ1-2, the CDR3 gives the full variable domain: GAGVSQSPSNKVTEKGKDVELRCDPISGHTALYWYRQSLGQGLEFLIYFQGNSAPDKSGLPSDRFSAERTGGSVSTLTIQRTQQEDSAVYLCASSLAGTGAVGYTFGSGTRLTVV.

The genes are TRBV5-1 and TRBJ2-1; 10 bases fit TRBD2. This CDR3 region has 14 residues. CDR1 and CDR2 from the germline V gene are SGHRS and YFSETQ. V gave up 1 base and J gave up 8 bases; unmatched junction bases: 3. Here the CDR3 DNA reads TGCGCCAGCAGCTTGACTAGCGGGATTGATGAGCAGTTCTTC. Protein sequence: CASSLTSGIDEQFF.

The CDR3 bases are TGCGCCAGCAGCTTGTCGGGGGGCAATCAGCCCCAGCATTTT. Amino acids: CASSLSGGNQPQHF. V usage is TRBV5-1 and J usage is TRBJ1-5, with D tentatively TRBD1 (5 bases). The CDR3 totals 14 residues. Between the trimmed V and J ends, which lost 1 base and 2 bases, there was a span of 7 bases. In germline, CDR1 is SGHRS, CDR2 YFSETQ.

The V gene is TRBV19, the J gene TRBJ2-5; 8 nucleotides align to TRBD1. V trimming: 4 bases; J trimming: 3 bases; junction bases outside the gene matches: 10. Germline V gene lookup returns CDR1 LNHDA and CDR2 SQIVND (reference sequence). The CDR3 contains 16 residues. CDR3 sequence (DNA): TGTGCCAGTAGTAAGTCAAAAGGGACAGGTGAAGAGACCCAGTACTTC. This codes for CASSKSKGTGEETQYF. The full variable domain, completed using reference TRBV19 and TRBJ2-5, is DGGITQSPKYLFRKEGQNVTLSCEQNLNHDAMYWYRQDPGQGLRLIYYSQIVNDFQKGDIAEGYSVSREKKESFPLTVTSAQKNPTAFYLCASSKSKGTGEETQYFGPGTRLLVL.

The V and J genes are TRBV3-1 (or the pseudogene TRBV3-2) and TRBJ2-5; 7 nucleotides align to TRBD2. CDR3 length: 14 residues. Germline trimming cut 3 bases from V and 5 bases from J; bases unmatched to any gene: 6. Germline V gives CDR1 LGHDT, CDR2 YNNKEL (reference sequence). CDR3 DNA: TGTGCCAGCAGCCAGGGAGGGGTGAGGGAGACCCAGTACTTC. This gives the protein CASSQGGVRETQYF.